This T cell receptor beta chain was documented in a study of T cells in Graves' hyperthyroidism and ophthalmopathy. Whole-study results and caveats: Ophthalmopathy and stable hyperthyroidism were separated by a 13 V-J model. Most thyroid clonotypes expanded above 0.001 appeared in blood too.

The CDR3 contains 15 residues. The V end lost 5 bases, the J end lost 1 base, and 16 bases lay between the germline ends. Germline V gives CDR1 DFQATT, CDR2 SNEGSKA (reference sequence). Any patient presenting with uncontrolled infection, other autoimmune disease, pregnancy or lactation was left out. Diagnosing involved the use of clinical symptoms, serum thyroxine and TRAb, thyroid ultrasound and orbital computed tomography. RNA transcripts gave rise to amplified TCR beta CDR3 regions. With the HTBI primer set, the TCR CDR3 went through a first round of RT-PCR. A single record per CDR3 protein comes from TCRdb applying MiXCR to the multiplex PCR reads. The data show approximately 510,000 distinct CDR3 sequences, with 46% seen just once and about 43% held by the top ten. About this clonotype: Antigen unknown.

Specimen: peripheral blood or thyroid tissue (not recorded which). This chain connects TRBV20-1 to TRBJ2-3, with D perhaps matching TRBD1 or TRBD2 (6 bases each). The source of this sequence is an adult woman with Graves' disease, either hyperthyroidism or ophthalmopathy (not recorded which). The CDR3 spells CSALVDGGRTDTQYF. CDR3 DNA sequence: TGCAGTGCTCTCGTTGATGGGGGGCGCACAGATACGCAGTATTTT.